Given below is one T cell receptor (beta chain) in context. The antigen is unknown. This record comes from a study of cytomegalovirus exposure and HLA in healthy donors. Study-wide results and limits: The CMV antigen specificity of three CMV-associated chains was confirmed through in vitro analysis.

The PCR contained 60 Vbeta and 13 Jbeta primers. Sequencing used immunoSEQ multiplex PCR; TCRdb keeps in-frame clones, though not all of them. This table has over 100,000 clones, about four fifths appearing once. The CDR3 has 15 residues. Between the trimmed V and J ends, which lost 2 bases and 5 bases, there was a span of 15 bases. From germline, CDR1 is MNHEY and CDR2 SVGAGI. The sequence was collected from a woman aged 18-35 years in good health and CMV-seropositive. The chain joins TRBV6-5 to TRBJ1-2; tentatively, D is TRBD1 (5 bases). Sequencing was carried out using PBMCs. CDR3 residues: CASSYRTPPAYGYTF. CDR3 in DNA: TGTGCCAGCAGTTACCGGACACCACCCGCTTATGGCTACACCTTC.